Each of the 28 T cell receptor beta chains below was sequenced from the same sample in a study of spatial heterogeneity in lung cancer. TCRdb ran MiXCR on the 5' RACE reads and lists one entry per CDR3 protein. The table has approximately 90,000 distinct CDR3 sequences, roughly 9.5% seen once. Time point of the sample: sample taken at primary tumor resection. Sequencing of whole RNA from tumor, nontumor lung or frozen PBMC involved no sorting. The sequences come from PBMCs, collected at surgery. The receptor source for this set is a male donor with early-stage non-small cell lung cancer.

This clonotype was observed a handful of times. V gene TRBV14 combines with J gene TRBJ2-2, with D possibly being TRBD2 (6 bases). This CDR3 is 17 amino acids long. The V and J ends lost 0 bases and 5 bases respectively, with 16 bases between them. Germline V gives CDR1 SGHDN, CDR2 FVKESK. The CDR3 DNA follows: TGTGCCAGCAGCCAAGATTGGCGGAGGGGAAGTACCGGGGAGCTGTTTTTT. Encoded protein: CASSQDWRRGSTGELFF. The whole variable domain, filled in from reference TRBV14 and TRBJ2-2, reads EAGVTQFPSHSVIEKGQTVTLRCDPISGHDNLYWYRRVMGKEIKFLLHFVKESKQDESGMPNNRFLAERTGGTYSTLKVQPAELEDSGVYFCASSQDWRRGSTGELFFGEGSRLTVL.

This clonotype was counted ten times or more. The V call is TRBV7-3, the J call TRBJ2-2; tentatively, D is TRBD1 (6 bases). The germline V gene encodes CDR1 SGHTA and CDR2 FQGTGA. The V gene lost 6 bases and the J gene lost 3 bases, with 8 bases spanning the gap. The CDR3 is made up of 13 amino acids. CDR3 residues: CASSTGYTGELFF. For the CDR3, the DNA is TGTGCCAGCAGTACAGGGTACACCGGGGAGCTGTTTTTT. Filled out from reference TRBV7-3 and TRBJ2-2, the complete variable domain reads GAGVSQTPSNKVTEKGKYVELRCDPISGHTALYWYRQSLGQGPEFLIYFQGTGAADDSGLPNDRFFAVRPEGSVSTLKIQRTERGDSAVYLCASSTGYTGELFFGEGSRLTVL.

Many counts were recorded for this clonotype. This chain connects TRBV29-1 to TRBJ2-1; the match to TRBD2 covers 8 bases. The junction had 0 bases not matched to a gene; V was cut back by 7 bases and J by 4 bases. The CDR3 consists of 11 residues. Germline V lookup: CDR1 SQVTM, CDR2 ANQGSEA. The CDR3 bases are TGCAGCGGCGGGGGGTACAATGAGCAGTTCTTC. Translated: CSGGGYNEQFF.

This clonotype was observed many times. This chain links TRBV29-1 with TRBJ1-1; 7 bases are a match to TRBD1. V dropped 7 bases and J dropped 0; count of bases not matched to a gene: 5. The CDR3 is 13 residues long. The germline V gene encodes CDR1 SQVTM and CDR2 ANQGSEA. CDR3 protein: CSAATGMNTEAFF. The CDR3 coding sequence is TGCAGCGCCGCGACAGGGATGAACACTGAAGCTTTCTTT.

This clonotype was counted many times. The chain employs TRBV21-1 and TRBJ2-7; the table's D call, TRBD1, has no DNA check behind it. TRBV21-1 is designated a pseudogene. CDR3 length equals 14 residues. Written as DNA, the CDR3 is TGTGCCAGCAGCAGACCCCGCGACCGGGGCGAGCAGTACTTC. This translates into CASSRPRDRGEQYF.

This clonotype has ten or more counts. J is TRBJ2-3 and V is TRBV7-7; D is unresolved. Germline V gives CDR1 SSHAT, CDR2 FNYEAQ (reference sequence). The CDR3 runs to 15 residues. V lost 5 bases and J 0 bases, leaving 12 bases between the germline ends. In nucleotides, the CDR3 is TGTGCCAGCAGCGCCACCTTGGGGAGCACAGATACGCAGTATTTT. It is translated as CASSATLGSTDTQYF.

This clonotype was found many times. V and J are TRBV28 and TRBJ1-5; D uncertain. This CDR3 has 15 amino acids. From germline, CDR1 is MDHEN and CDR2 SYDVKM. V shed 2 bases and J shed 2 bases, with 10 bases lying between them. CDR3 nucleotide sequence: TGTGCCAGCAGTTTAGTGGGTCAGGGCAATCAGCCCCAGCATTTT. It translates to CASSLVGQGNQPQHF.

At least ten counts were recorded for this clonotype. The chain employs TRBV5-1 and TRBJ2-3; the D gene could be TRBD1 or TRBD2 (5 bases each). V lost 1 base, J lost 4 bases, and 10 bases lay in between. There are 14 residues in the CDR3. The V gene's germline CDR1 is SGHRS and CDR2 YFSETQ. The chain's CDR3 is CASSLSLGADTQYF. CDR3 DNA sequence: TGCGCCAGCAGCTTGTCGCTGGGGGCAGATACGCAGTATTTT. The full variable domain, with the rest looked up from reference TRBV5-1 and TRBJ2-3, is KAGVTQTPRYLIKTRGQQVTLSCSPISGHRSVSWYQQTPGQGLQFLFEYFSETQRNKGNFPGRFSGRQFSNSRSEMNVSTLELGDSALYLCASSLSLGADTQYFGPGTRLTVL.

This chain uses TRBV5-1 with TRBJ2-7; 11 bases are shared with TRBD2. This CDR3 has 14 residues. The J segment lost 5 bases and the V segment lost 3 bases, leaving 4 bases of the junction unmatched. Per germline, CDR1 SGHRS and CDR2 YFSETQ. This CDR3 is CASSSTTSGDEQYF. The CDR3 DNA reads TGCGCCAGCAGCTCTACGACTAGCGGGGACGAGCAGTACTTC.

This clonotype has just a few counts. This may arise from a read error, as a much more abundant clone is one base away. The chain joins TRBV7-9 to TRBJ1-6; 8 bases are a match to TRBD1. The CDR3 is 15 amino acids. Germline-derived CDR1 and CDR2 are SEHNR and FQNEAQ (reference sequence). The chain's CDR3 is CVSSSGTGANSPLHF. Written as DNA, the CDR3 is TGTGTCAGCAGCTCCGGGACAGGTGCAAATTCACCCCTCCACTTT.

The table lists this clonotype with a few counts. The chain employs TRBV9 and TRBJ2-2; TRBD1 matches 9 bases. This CDR3 has 14 amino acids. The junction had 3 bases not matched to a gene; V was cut back by 4 bases and J by 5 bases. From germline, CDR1 is SGDLS and CDR2 YYNGEE. The CDR3 DNA follows: TGTGCCAGCAGCCAGGACAGGGGAACCGGGGAGCTGTTTTTT. It yields the protein CASSQDRGTGELFF. Based on the CDR3 plus reference TRBV9 and TRBJ2-2, the full variable domain is DSGVTQTPKHLITATGQRVTLRCSPRSGDLSVYWYQQSLDQGLQFLIQYYNGEERAKGNILERFSAQQFPDLHSELNLSSLELGDSALYFCASSQDRGTGELFFGEGSRLTVL.

Ten or more counts support this clonotype. The gene calls are TRBV4-1 and TRBJ2-4, with D perhaps TRBD1 or TRBD2 (6 bases each). The length of the CDR3 is 15 residues. Trimming shortened V by 3 bases and J by 9 bases, and 18 bases separated the two germline ends. Germline V CDR1 and CDR2: MGHRA, YSYEKL. The CDR3 bases are TGCGCCAGCAGCCACCCCCGGGGTGAGGGGGGCATTCAGTACTTC. Protein sequence: CASSHPRGEGGIQYF.

This clonotype was observed a handful of times. The CDR3 sequence is CASSVGFRSSYNEQFF. The CDR3 DNA follows: TGTGCCAGCAGCGTAGGGTTTCGCAGCTCCTACAATGAGCAGTTCTTC. V is TRBV9 and J is TRBJ2-1; D is undetermined. V lost 0 bases, J lost 0 bases, and 10 bases lay in between. The germline V gene encodes CDR1 SGDLS and CDR2 YYNGEE. The CDR3 contains 16 residues.

This clonotype occurred a few times. The rearrangement joins TRBV7-8 to TRBJ2-5; weak D call: TRBD1 (5 bases). The length of the CDR3 is 14 residues. V gave up 4 bases and J gave up 1 base, with 10 bases separating them. The germline V gene encodes CDR1 SGHVS and CDR2 FQNEAQ. The CDR3 sequence is CASSSTAIQETQYF. Written as DNA, the CDR3 is TGTGCCAGCAGCTCGACAGCAATCCAAGAGACCCAGTACTTC.

The genes are TRBV4-1 and TRBJ1-1; D gene ambiguous. The CDR3 runs 14 residues. Germline assignment: CDR1 MGHRA and CDR2 YSYEKL. The V end was cut by 6 bases, the J end by 3 bases, with 14 bases between. CDR3 in DNA: TGCGCCAGCAGTCATGGATATTTGGACACTGAAGCTTTCTTT. Translation gives CASSHGYLDTEAFF.

This chain uses TRBV2 with TRBJ2-4; D is possibly TRBD1 (6 bases). Trimming stripped 5 bases from V and 0 bases from J, with 11 bases between. The V gene's germline CDR1 is SNHLY and CDR2 FYNNEI. The CDR3 covers 15 residues. The CDR3 loop reads CASSSDRRAKNIQYF. As DNA, the CDR3 is TGTGCCAGCAGTTCCGACAGGAGAGCCAAAAACATTCAGTACTTC. Full variable domain (outside the CDR3, taken from reference TRBV2 and TRBJ2-4): EPEVTQTPSHQVTQMGQEVILRCVPISNHLYFYWYRQILGQKVEFLVSFYNNEISEKSEIFDDQFSVERPDGSNFTLKIRSTKLEDSAMYFCASSSDRRAKNIQYFGAGTRLSVL.

The chain employs TRBV15 and TRBJ2-7; D is tentatively TRBD1 or TRBD2 (5 bases each). This CDR3 comprises 14 residues. Germline V CDR1 and CDR2: LNHNV, YYDKDF (reference sequence). With 5 bases removed from V and 2 bases from J, the gap between germline ends came to 13 bases. The CDR3 nucleotides read TGTGCCACCAGCGGGGGTGGCCCCGCCTACGAGCAGTACTTC. Residues: CATSGGGPAYEQYF. Using reference TRBV15 and TRBJ2-7 for the parts outside the CDR3, the full variable domain is DAMVIQNPRYQVTQFGKPVTLSCSQTLNHNVMYWYQQKSSQAPKLLFHYYDKDFNNEADTPDNFQSRRPNTSFCFLDIRSPGLGDTAMYLCATSGGGPAYEQYFGPGTRLTVT.

The V gene is TRBV5-1, the J gene TRBJ2-5; 8 nucleotides match TRBD1. The junction had 8 bases not matched to a gene; V was cut back by 2 bases and J by 5 bases. Germline CDR1 is SGHRS and CDR2 is YFSETQ. The CDR3 totals 15 residues. Written as DNA, the CDR3 is TGCGCCAGCAGCTTCCTGACAGGGGTGGACGAGACCCAGTACTTC. This sequence encodes CASSFLTGVDETQYF.

This clonotype was seen more than once but under ten times. The chain has TRBV15 and TRBJ2-2; either TRBD1 or TRBD2 may fit D (5 bases each). The ends were cut back, 0 bases at V and 0 bases at J, with 11 bases in the middle. This CDR3 spans 17 amino acids. CDR1 and CDR2 from the germline V gene are LNHNV and YYDKDF (reference sequence). The CDR3 nucleotides read TGTGCCACCAGCAGAGATTTGGGACCTGCGAACACCGGGGAGCTGTTTTTT. Protein sequence: CATSRDLGPANTGELFF.

In its sample, this clonotype was seen many times. The V gene is TRBV3-1, the J gene TRBJ1-4, with a tentative D call TRBD1 (6 bases). The CDR3 loop spans 17 amino acids. V gave up 4 bases and J gave up 1 base, with 16 bases separating them. Per germline, CDR1 LGHDT and CDR2 YNNKEL (reference sequence). Written as DNA, the CDR3 is TGTGCCAGCAGCCTGCGTAGGGGACAAGGAACTAATGAAAAACTGTTTTTT. This gives the protein CASSLRRGQGTNEKLFF. The entire variable domain, with the rest obtained from reference TRBV3-1 and TRBJ1-4, is as follows: DTAVSQTPKYLVTQMGNDKSIKCEQNLGHDTMYWYKQDSKKFLKIMFSYNNKELIINETVPNRFSPKSPDKAHLNLHINSLELGDSAVYFCASSLRRGQGTNEKLFFGSGTQLSVL.

The gene calls are TRBV6-1 and TRBJ2-3; possibly TRBD1 for D (5 bases). V was shortened by 0 bases and J by 7 bases, with 14 bases between the two germline ends. CDR1 and CDR2 from the germline V gene are MNHNS and SASEGT. CDR3 length: 15 amino acids. Here the CDR3 reads CASSEAMSGLYTQYF. The CDR3 region has the DNA TGTGCCAGCAGTGAAGCCATGTCAGGGTTGTATACGCAGTATTTT.

In its sample, this clonotype was seen many times. The chain recombines TRBV7-6 with TRBJ2-7; possible D gene TRBD2, 5 bases. The ends were cut back, 5 bases at V and 0 bases at J, with 11 bases in the middle. CDR1 is SGHVS, CDR2 FNYEAQ, per germline. The CDR3 length is 14 residues. CDR3 sequence: CASSPGLSSYEQYF. In DNA, the CDR3 is TGTGCCAGCAGCCCTGGACTGAGCTCCTACGAGCAGTACTTC.

The chain couples TRBV3-1 to TRBJ1-6; maybe TRBD1 (5 bases). The V gene lost 4 bases and the J gene lost 11 bases, with 15 bases spanning the gap. Germline lookup yields CDR1 LGHDT and CDR2 YNNKEL (reference sequence). The CDR3 contains 14 residues. CDR3 region: CASSPFLGGAPLHF. The CDR3 nucleotides are TGTGCCAGCAGCCCCTTCCTGGGGGGAGCACCCCTCCACTTT.

The chain uses TRBV7-9 and TRBJ2-7; D not certain. The ends were cut back, 0 bases at V and 9 bases at J, with 18 bases in the middle. CDR3 length: 15 amino acids. The germline CDR1 and CDR2 sequences are SEHNR and FQNEAQ (reference sequence). For the CDR3, the DNA is TGTGCCAGCAGCTTAGCTAGACCCCGAAGAGGAGTGCAGTACTTC. The encoded protein is CASSLARPRRGVQYF.

At least ten counts were recorded for this clonotype. The chain uses TRBV29-1 and TRBJ2-1, with D possibly being TRBD1 (6 bases). Trimming took off 6 bases at V and 12 bases at J, with 12 bases between the two ends. This CDR3 has 10 amino acids. Germline values: CDR1 SQVTM, CDR2 ANQGSEA. CDR3 loop: CSVEQGRQFF. The CDR3 DNA reads TGCAGCGTGGAACAGGGTAGGCAGTTCTTC.

About this clonotype: A much larger clone lies a single base off, so this may be a read error. V gene TRBV20-1 combines with J gene TRBJ2-4, with D tentatively TRBD1 or TRBD2 (6 bases each). This CDR3 contains 14 residues. The V gene's germline CDR1 is DFQATT and CDR2 SNEGSKA (reference sequence). The CDR3 region has the DNA TGCAGAGCTAGGGGGGTTGGCGGTTTAAACATTCAGTACTTC. Translated: CRARGVGGLNIQYF.

This chain joins TRBV7-2 and TRBJ2-7; D ambiguous. In germline, CDR1 is SGHTA, CDR2 FQGNSA. This CDR3 has 12 amino acids. The ends were cut back, 3 bases at V and 5 bases at J, with 8 bases in the middle. CDR3 residues: CASSFLGNEQYF. DNA of the CDR3: TGTGCCAGCAGCTTTTTGGGAAACGAGCAGTACTTC.

This clonotype was seen many times. The V and J genes are TRBV5-1 and TRBJ1-1, with 9 bases fitting TRBD1. The CDR3 covers 15 residues. From germline, CDR1 is SGHRS and CDR2 YFSETQ. Trimming removed 2 bases from V and 1 base from J; junction bases left unmatched: 3. The chain's CDR3 is CASSLQGAQNTEAFF. CDR3 DNA: TGCGCCAGCAGCTTACAGGGGGCCCAGAACACTGAAGCTTTCTTT.